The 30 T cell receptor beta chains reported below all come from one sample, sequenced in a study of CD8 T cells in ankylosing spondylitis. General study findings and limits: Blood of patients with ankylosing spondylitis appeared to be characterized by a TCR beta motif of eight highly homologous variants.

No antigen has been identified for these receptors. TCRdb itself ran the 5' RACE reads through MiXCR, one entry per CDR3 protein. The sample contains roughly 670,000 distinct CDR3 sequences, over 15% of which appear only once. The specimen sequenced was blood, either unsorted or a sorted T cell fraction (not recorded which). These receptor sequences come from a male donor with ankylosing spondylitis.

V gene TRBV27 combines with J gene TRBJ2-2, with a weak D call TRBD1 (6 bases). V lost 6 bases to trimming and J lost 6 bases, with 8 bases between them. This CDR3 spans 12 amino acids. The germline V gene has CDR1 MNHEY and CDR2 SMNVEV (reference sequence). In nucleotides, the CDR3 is TGTGCCAGCAGGAAGGGGGCCGGGGAGCTGTTTTTT. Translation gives CASRKGAGELFF.

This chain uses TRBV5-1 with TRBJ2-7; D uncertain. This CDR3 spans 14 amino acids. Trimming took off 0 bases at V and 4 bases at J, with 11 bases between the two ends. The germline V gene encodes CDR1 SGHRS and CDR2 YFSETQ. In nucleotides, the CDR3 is TGCGCCAGCAGCTTGGATTGGGGTGATTACGAGCAGTACTTC. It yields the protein CASSLDWGDYEQYF.

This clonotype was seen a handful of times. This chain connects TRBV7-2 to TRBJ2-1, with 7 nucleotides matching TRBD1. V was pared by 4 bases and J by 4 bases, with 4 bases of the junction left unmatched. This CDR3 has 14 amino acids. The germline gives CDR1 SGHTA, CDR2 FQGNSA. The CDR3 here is CASSSPGGYNEQFF. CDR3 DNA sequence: TGTGCCAGCAGCTCTCCAGGGGGTTACAATGAGCAGTTCTTC.

The CDR3 sequence is CSASAQGNYGYTF. The DNA of the CDR3 is TGCAGTGCCTCAGCACAGGGGAACTATGGCTACACCTTC. The chain couples TRBV20-1 to TRBJ1-2, with 7 bases lining up with TRBD1. The CDR3 runs to 13 residues. With 6 bases clipped from V and 2 bases from J, the junction kept 6 bases outside the gene matches. CDR1 and CDR2 (germline): DFQATT, SNEGSKA (reference sequence).

In nucleotides, the CDR3 is TGCAGCCCTTCGGGGATTAATGAAAAACTGTTTTTT. Translating it yields CSPSGINEKLFF. The V and J genes are TRBV29-1 and TRBJ1-4; D gene unclear. V shed 8 bases and J shed 4 bases, with 11 bases lying between them. Germline V lookup: CDR1 SQVTM, CDR2 ANQGSEA. This CDR3 contains 12 residues.

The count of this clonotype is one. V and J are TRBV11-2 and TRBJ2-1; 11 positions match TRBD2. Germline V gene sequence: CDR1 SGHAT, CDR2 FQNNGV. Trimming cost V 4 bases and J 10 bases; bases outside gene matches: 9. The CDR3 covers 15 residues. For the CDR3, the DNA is TGTGCCAGCAGCTACATAGCGGGGGGGCCTGGCGAGCAGTTCTTC. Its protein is CASSYIAGGPGEQFF.

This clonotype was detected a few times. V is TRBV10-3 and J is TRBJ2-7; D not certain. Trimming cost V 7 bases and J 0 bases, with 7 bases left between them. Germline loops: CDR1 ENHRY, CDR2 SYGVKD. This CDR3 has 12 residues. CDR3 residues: CAIMGNSYEQYF. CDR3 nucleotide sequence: TGTGCCATCATGGGCAACTCCTACGAGCAGTACTTC.

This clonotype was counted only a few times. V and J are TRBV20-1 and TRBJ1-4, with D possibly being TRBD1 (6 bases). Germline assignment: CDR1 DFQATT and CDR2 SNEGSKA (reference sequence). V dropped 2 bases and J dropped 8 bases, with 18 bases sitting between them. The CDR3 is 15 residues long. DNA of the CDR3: TGCAGTGCTAGACCTTGGGGTCAGGGGAGCGAAAAACTGTTTTTT. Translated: CSARPWGQGSEKLFF.

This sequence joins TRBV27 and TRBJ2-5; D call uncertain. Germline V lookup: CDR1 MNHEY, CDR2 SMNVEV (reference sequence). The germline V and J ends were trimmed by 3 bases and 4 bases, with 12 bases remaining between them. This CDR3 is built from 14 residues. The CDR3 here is CASSLGSWRETQYF. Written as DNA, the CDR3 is TGTGCCAGCAGTTTGGGATCCTGGAGAGAGACCCAGTACTTC.

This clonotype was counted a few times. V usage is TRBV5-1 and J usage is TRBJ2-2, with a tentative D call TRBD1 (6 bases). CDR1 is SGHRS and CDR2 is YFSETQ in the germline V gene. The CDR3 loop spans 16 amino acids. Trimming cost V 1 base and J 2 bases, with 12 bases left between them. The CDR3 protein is CASSLNARGNTGELFF. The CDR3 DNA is TGCGCCAGCAGCTTGAACGCCAGGGGAAACACCGGGGAGCTGTTTTTT.

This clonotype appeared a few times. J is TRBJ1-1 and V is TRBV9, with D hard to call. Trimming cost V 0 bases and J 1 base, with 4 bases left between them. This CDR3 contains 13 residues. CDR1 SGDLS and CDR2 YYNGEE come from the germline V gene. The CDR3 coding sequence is TGTGCCAGCAGCGTAGGGCGGAACACTGAAGCTTTCTTT. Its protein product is CASSVGRNTEAFF.

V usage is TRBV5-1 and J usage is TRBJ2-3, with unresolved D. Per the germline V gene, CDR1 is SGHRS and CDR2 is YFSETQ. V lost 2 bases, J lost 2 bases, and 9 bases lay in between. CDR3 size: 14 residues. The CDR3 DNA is TGCGCCAGCAGCTTTGGAGATATCACAGATACGCAGTATTTT. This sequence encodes CASSFGDITDTQYF.

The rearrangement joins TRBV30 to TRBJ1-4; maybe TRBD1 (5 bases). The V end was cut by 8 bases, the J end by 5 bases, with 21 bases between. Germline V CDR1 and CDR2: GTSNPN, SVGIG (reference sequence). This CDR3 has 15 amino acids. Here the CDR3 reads CARLDPGRSNEKLFF. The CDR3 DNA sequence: TGTGCCAGACTAGACCCGGGACGCAGCAATGAAAAACTGTTTTTT.

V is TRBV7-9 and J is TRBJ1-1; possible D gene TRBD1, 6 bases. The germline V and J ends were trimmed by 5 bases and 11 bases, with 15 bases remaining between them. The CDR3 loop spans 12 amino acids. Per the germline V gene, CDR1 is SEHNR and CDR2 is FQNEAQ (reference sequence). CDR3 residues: CASSQQGNLAFF. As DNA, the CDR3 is TGTGCCAGCAGCCAACAGGGTAATTTGGCTTTCTTT. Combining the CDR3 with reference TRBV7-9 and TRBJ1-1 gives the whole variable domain DTGVSQNPRHKITKRGQNVTFRCDPISEHNRLYWYRQTLGQGPEFLTYFQNEAQLEKSRLLSDRFSAERPKGSFSTLEIQRTEQGDSAMYLCASSQQGNLAFFGQGTRLTVV.

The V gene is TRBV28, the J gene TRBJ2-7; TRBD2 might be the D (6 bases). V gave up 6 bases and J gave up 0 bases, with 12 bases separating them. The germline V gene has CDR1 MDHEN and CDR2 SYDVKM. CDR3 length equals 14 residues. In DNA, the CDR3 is TGTGCCAGCAGGGGGGAGGAGAACTCCTACGAGCAGTACTTC. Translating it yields CASRGEENSYEQYF.

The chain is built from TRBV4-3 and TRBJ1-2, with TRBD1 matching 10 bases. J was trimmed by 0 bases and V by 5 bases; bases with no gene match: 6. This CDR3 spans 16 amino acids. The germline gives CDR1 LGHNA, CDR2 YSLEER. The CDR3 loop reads CASSAGQGVPNYGYTF. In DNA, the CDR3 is TGCGCCAGCAGCGCCGGACAGGGGGTTCCTAACTATGGCTACACCTTC.

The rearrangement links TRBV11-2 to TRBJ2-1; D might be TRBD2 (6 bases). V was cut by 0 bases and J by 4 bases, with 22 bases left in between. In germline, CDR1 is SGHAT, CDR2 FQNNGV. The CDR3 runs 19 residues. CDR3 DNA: TGTGCCAGCAGCTTAGAGGCAAGCGGGTCGCTAGGGGTGTACAATGAGCAGTTCTTC. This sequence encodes CASSLEASGSLGVYNEQFF.

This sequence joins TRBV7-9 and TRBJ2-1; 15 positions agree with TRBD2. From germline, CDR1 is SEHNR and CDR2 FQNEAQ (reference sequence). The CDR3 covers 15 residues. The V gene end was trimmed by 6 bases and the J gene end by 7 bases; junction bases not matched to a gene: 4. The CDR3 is CASRSGTSGGNEQFF. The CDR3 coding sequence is TGTGCCAGCAGGTCCGGGACTAGCGGGGGGAATGAGCAGTTCTTC.

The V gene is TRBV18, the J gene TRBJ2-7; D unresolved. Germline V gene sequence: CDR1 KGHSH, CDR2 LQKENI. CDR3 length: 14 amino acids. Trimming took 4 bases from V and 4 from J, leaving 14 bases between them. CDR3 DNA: TGTGCCAGCTCACGCCTGCCTCCTAGGTACGAGCAGTACTTC. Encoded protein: CASSRLPPRYEQYF.

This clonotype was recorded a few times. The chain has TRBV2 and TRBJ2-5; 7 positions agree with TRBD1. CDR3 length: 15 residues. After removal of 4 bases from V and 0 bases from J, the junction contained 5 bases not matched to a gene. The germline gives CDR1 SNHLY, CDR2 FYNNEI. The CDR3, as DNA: TGTGCCAGCAGTGCGGGACAGCCGTACCAAGAGACCCAGTACTTC. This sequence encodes CASSAGQPYQETQYF.

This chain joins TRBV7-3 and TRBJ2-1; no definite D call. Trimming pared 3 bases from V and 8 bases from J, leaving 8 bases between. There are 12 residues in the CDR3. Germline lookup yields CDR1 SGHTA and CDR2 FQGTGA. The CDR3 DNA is TGTGCCAGCAGCTTTCATAGAGATGAGCAGTTCTTC. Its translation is CASSFHRDEQFF.

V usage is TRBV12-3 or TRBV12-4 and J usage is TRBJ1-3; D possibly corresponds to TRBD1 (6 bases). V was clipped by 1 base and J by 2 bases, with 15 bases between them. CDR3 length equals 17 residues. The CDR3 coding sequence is TGTGCCAGCAGTTTAGGACAGGTTGGCCTCGCTGGAAACACCATATATTTT. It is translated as CASSLGQVGLAGNTIYF.

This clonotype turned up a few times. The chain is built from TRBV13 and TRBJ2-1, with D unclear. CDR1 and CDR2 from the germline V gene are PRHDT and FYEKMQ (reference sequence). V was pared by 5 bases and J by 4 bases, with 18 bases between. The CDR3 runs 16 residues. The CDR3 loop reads CASSNRVEAPYNEQFF. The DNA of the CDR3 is TGTGCCAGCAGCAATAGGGTAGAAGCACCATACAATGAGCAGTTCTTC. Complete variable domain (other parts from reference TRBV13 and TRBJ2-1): AAGVIQSPRHLIKEKRETATLKCYPIPRHDTVYWYQQGPGQDPQFLISFYEKMQSDKGSIPDRFSAQQFSDYHSELNMSSLELGDSALYFCASSNRVEAPYNEQFFGPGTRLTVL.

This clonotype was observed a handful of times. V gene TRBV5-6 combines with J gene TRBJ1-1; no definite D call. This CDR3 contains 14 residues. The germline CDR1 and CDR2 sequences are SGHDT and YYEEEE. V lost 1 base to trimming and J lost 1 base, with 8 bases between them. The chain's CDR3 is CASSLYSPNTEAFF. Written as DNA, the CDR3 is TGTGCCAGCAGCTTGTACAGTCCGAACACTGAAGCTTTCTTT.

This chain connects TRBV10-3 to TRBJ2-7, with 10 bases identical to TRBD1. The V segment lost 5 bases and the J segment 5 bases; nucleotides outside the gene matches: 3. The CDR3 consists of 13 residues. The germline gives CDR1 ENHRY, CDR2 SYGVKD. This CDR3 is CAISPGTGDEQYF. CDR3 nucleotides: TGTGCCATCAGTCCAGGGACAGGGGACGAGCAGTACTTC.

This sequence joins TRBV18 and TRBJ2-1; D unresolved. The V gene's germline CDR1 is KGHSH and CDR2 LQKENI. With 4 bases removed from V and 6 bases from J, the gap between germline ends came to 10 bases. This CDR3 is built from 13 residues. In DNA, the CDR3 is TGTGCCAGCTCACAGGACCCCGGCAATGAGCAGTTCTTC. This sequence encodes CASSQDPGNEQFF. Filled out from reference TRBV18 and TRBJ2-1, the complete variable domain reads NAGVMQNPRHLVRRRGQEARLRCSPMKGHSHVYWYRQLPEEGLKFMVYLQKENIIDESGMPKERFSAEFPKEGPSILRIQQVVRGDSAAYFCASSQDPGNEQFFGPGTRLTVL.

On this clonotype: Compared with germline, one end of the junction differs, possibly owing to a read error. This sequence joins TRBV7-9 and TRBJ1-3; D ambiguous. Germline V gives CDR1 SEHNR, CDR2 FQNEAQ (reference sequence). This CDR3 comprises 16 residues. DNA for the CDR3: TGTGCCAGCAGCCTATCTGACGGGAGCTCTGGAGACACCATATATTTT. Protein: CASSLSDGSSGDTIYF.

The CDR3 is CASSLGLTGYYEQYF. CDR3 bases: TGCGCCAGCAGCTTGGGCCTGACAGGATACTACGAGCAGTACTTC. The chain uses TRBV5-1 and TRBJ2-7, with a possible D match to TRBD1 (6 bases). Looked up from germline, CDR1 is SGHRS and CDR2 is YFSETQ. Between the trimmed V and J ends, which lost 0 bases and 3 bases, there was a span of 13 bases. This CDR3 is 15 amino acids long.

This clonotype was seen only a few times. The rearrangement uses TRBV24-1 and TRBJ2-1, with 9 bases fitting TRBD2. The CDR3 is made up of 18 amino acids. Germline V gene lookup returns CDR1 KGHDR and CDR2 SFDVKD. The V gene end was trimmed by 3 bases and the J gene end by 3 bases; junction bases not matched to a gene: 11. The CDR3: CATSDISGLAGSYNEQFF. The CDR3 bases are TGTGCCACCAGTGATATAAGTGGGCTAGCGGGAAGCTACAATGAGCAGTTCTTC.

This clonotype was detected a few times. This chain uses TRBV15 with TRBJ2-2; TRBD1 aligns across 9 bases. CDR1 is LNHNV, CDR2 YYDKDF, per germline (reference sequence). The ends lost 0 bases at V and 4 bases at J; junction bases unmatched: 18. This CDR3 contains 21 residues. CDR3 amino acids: CATSRDLISLGDRGFTGELFF. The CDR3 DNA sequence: TGTGCCACCAGCAGAGATTTGATTTCGCTGGGTGACAGGGGGTTCACCGGGGAGCTGTTTTTT.